Below, 11 T cell receptor beta chains from the same sample are listed, as sequenced in a study of blood T cell repertoires in COVID-19. Profiled with immunoSEQ multiplex PCR; TCRdb holds only in-frame clones, not every one. The sample shows 40,000 to 45,000 clones, 88% of them seen only once. Sequencing used peripheral blood. These receptors all stem from a human donor in a cohort sampled during active COVID-19.

V usage is TRBV7-9 and J usage is TRBJ2-5; possibly TRBD2 for D (7 bases). The CDR3 loop spans 16 amino acids. Per the germline V gene, CDR1 is SEHNR and CDR2 is FQNEAQ (reference sequence). Trimming cost V 1 base and J 5 bases, with 17 bases left between them. CDR3 loop: CASSLVSGGGRETQYF. In DNA, the CDR3 is TGTGCCAGCAGCTTAGTCTCTGGGGGGGGCCGGGAGACCCAGTACTTC.

The rearrangement links TRBV2 to TRBJ2-5; 11 bases agree with TRBD2. CDR3 length: 14 residues. Germline CDR1 SNHLY, CDR2 FYNNEI. V lost 10 bases, J lost 3 bases, and 7 bases stayed unmatched. This CDR3 is CATSSGGRKETQYF. DNA of the CDR3: TGTGCCACATCTAGCGGGGGGAGGAAAGAGACCCAGTACTTC.

V gene TRBV4-1 combines with J gene TRBJ2-2; 7 bases fit TRBD1. The CDR3 contains 18 residues. Trimming at V came to 0 bases and at J to 4 bases, leaving 11 bases not matched to a gene. Germline-derived CDR1 and CDR2 are MGHRA and YSYEKL. The CDR3 protein is CASSQDSIRGQGTGELFF. For the CDR3, the DNA is TGCGCCAGCAGCCAAGATTCTATAAGGGGGCAGGGCACCGGGGAGCTGTTTTTT.

The chain has TRBV6-5 and TRBJ2-7; 8 nucleotides align to TRBD2. Germline trimming cut 5 bases from V and 5 bases from J; bases unmatched to any gene: 11. The germline V gene encodes CDR1 MNHEY and CDR2 SVGAGI. The CDR3 has 15 amino acids. This CDR3 reads CASSPSVGGANEQYF. CDR3 nucleotides: TGTGCCAGCAGTCCGTCGGTCGGGGGGGCGAACGAGCAGTACTTC.

The chain carries TRBV5-1 and TRBJ2-7; tentative D call: TRBD1 (8 bases). Per germline, CDR1 SGHRS and CDR2 YFSETQ. This CDR3 is built from 13 residues. V lost 0 bases and J lost 6, with 10 bases in between. CDR3: CASSLDRGGEQYF. CDR3 bases: TGCGCCAGCAGCTTGGACAGGGGGGGCGAGCAGTACTTC. Together with reference TRBV5-1 and TRBJ2-7, the CDR3 gives the full variable domain: KAGVTQTPRYLIKTRGQQVTLSCSPISGHRSVSWYQQTPGQGLQFLFEYFSETQRNKGNFPGRFSGRQFSNSRSEMNVSTLELGDSALYLCASSLDRGGEQYFGPGTRLTVT.

This clone was detected once. The chain couples TRBV7-3 to TRBJ2-2, with D hard to call. The CDR3 is made up of 14 amino acids. Trimming left V 2 bases short and J 0 bases short, with 4 bases between. Germline CDR1 SGHTA, CDR2 FQGTGA. CDR3 amino acids: CASSLAANTGELFF. The DNA for the CDR3 is TGTGCCAGCAGCTTAGCGGCGAACACCGGGGAGCTGTTTTTT.

The V call is TRBV18, the J call TRBJ1-1; 8 bases line up with TRBD1. Unmatched junction bases numbered 8, after V lost 3 bases and J lost 11 bases. In germline, CDR1 is KGHSH, CDR2 LQKENI. The CDR3 runs 13 residues. CDR3 nucleotides: TGTGCCAGCTCACCGACAGGGGAGAGTATGGCTTTCTTT. Translating it yields CASSPTGESMAFF.

This clone showed up just a few times. The chain recombines TRBV18 with TRBJ1-6; TRBD1 is a possible D gene (5 bases). The CDR3 extends over 15 amino acids. Per the germline V gene, CDR1 is KGHSH and CDR2 is LQKENI. V was trimmed by 5 bases and J by 4 bases, leaving 12 bases between them. CDR3 sequence (DNA): TGTGCCAGCTCAGTCCAGGGTGATTATAATTCACCCCTCCACTTT. Translating gives CASSVQGDYNSPLHF.

This CDR3 is CASSLYRETQYF. The CDR3 DNA is TGTGCCAGCAGCTTATATCGTGAGACCCAGTACTTC. The chain is built from TRBV7-6 and TRBJ2-5; no reliable D call. Trimming took 2 bases from V and 5 from J, leaving 6 bases between them. Germline CDR1 SGHVS, CDR2 FNYEAQ. The length of the CDR3 is 12 residues.

This chain joins TRBV2 and TRBJ1-1; 10 bases line up with TRBD1. This CDR3 is built from 13 residues. Per germline, CDR1 SNHLY and CDR2 FYNNEI. With 7 bases clipped from V and 4 bases from J, the junction kept 3 bases outside the gene matches. The chain's CDR3 is CASNRQGATEAFF. CDR3 DNA: TGTGCCAGCAATAGACAGGGGGCCACTGAAGCTTTCTTT. The entire variable domain, with the rest obtained from reference TRBV2 and TRBJ1-1, is as follows: EPEVTQTPSHQVTQMGQEVILRCVPISNHLYFYWYRQILGQKVEFLVSFYNNEISEKSEIFDDQFSVERPDGSNFTLKIRSTKLEDSAMYFCASNRQGATEAFFGQGTRLTVV.

The chain links TRBV5-6 to TRBJ1-2, with a tentative D call TRBD1 (5 bases). The V end lost 0 bases, the J end lost 5 bases, and 8 bases lay between the germline ends. Germline CDR1 is SGHDT and CDR2 is YYEEEE. There are 13 residues in the CDR3. CDR3 nucleotide sequence: TGTGCCAGCAGCTTGGCGACAGAGTATGGCTACACCTTC. It specifies CASSLATEYGYTF.